These 25 T cell receptor beta chains originate from one sample sequenced in a study of T cell responses to AZD1222 COVID-19 vaccine. TCRdb's copy holds only in-frame clones and misses some; the assay was immunoSEQ multiplex PCR. The table includes around 170,000 clones, over 90% detected once. This material consisted of peripheral blood, taken 28 days after the second AZD1222 dose. These receptors all come from an adult who received the AZD1222 COVID-19 vaccine.

CDR3 nucleotide sequence: TGTGCCATCAGTGCCGGGGCGGACACTGAAGCTTTCTTT. Translated: CAISAGADTEAFF. V and J are TRBV10-3 and TRBJ1-1, with D maybe TRBD1 (5 bases). The CDR3 length is 13 residues. V was shortened by 4 bases and J by 3 bases, with 9 bases between the two germline ends. Germline-derived CDR1 and CDR2 are ENHRY and SYGVKD.

V and J are TRBV27 and TRBJ1-6, with D perhaps TRBD1 (6 bases). CDR3 length equals 14 residues. Germline CDR1 reads MNHEY; CDR2 reads SMNVEV (reference sequence). Trimming cost V 6 bases and J 3 bases, with 9 bases left between them. The CDR3 coding sequence is TGTGCCAGCAGGGGGGCAGTCTATAATTCACCCCTCCACTTT. Protein: CASRGAVYNSPLHF.

The chain links TRBV2 to TRBJ1-5; no reliable D call. This CDR3 has 14 amino acids. V was cut by 2 bases and J by 6 bases, with 11 bases left in between. CDR1 is SNHLY, CDR2 FYNNEI, per germline. CDR3 in DNA: TGTGCCAGCAGTGAAATGGAGGTGGGTCAGCCCCAGCATTTT. Translation gives CASSEMEVGQPQHF.

This chain joins TRBV5-1 and TRBJ1-2, with a possible D match to TRBD1 (6 bases). This CDR3 region has 12 residues. Trimming removed 4 bases from V and 8 bases from J, with 12 bases in between. Germline CDR1 is SGHRS and CDR2 is YFSETQ. The CDR3 DNA reads as TGCGCCAGCAGCGCCAACAGGGACGGCTACACCTTC. It translates to CASSANRDGYTF.

This clone showed up just a few times. The chain has TRBV28 and TRBJ1-5, with D uncertain. The V end was cut by 3 bases, the J end by 3 bases, with 3 bases between. Looked up from germline, CDR1 is MDHEN and CDR2 is SYDVKM. The CDR3 extends over 12 amino acids. The CDR3 region has the DNA TGTGCCAGCAGTTTCTCCAATCAGCCCCAGCATTTT. It codes for CASSFSNQPQHF.

The genes are TRBV5-1 and TRBJ2-1, with TRBD1 identical over 10 bases. J gave up 6 bases and V 0 bases, and 3 bases lay outside the gene matches. The V gene's germline CDR1 is SGHRS and CDR2 YFSETQ. The CDR3 is 15 amino acids. The CDR3, as DNA: TGCGCCAGCAGCTTGGCCGGGACAGGGGTCAATGAGCAGTTCTTC. This codes for CASSLAGTGVNEQFF.

The rearrangement uses TRBV2 and TRBJ2-1; D may be TRBD1 or TRBD2 (5 bases each). Trimming stripped 9 bases from V and 9 bases from J, with 24 bases between. Germline values: CDR1 SNHLY, CDR2 FYNNEI. The CDR3 covers 15 residues. CDR3 in DNA: TGTGCCAGTGGGGGAGAGGAAACCGGTTGGGGTGAGCAGTTCTTC. Its protein is CASGGEETGWGEQFF.

V and J are TRBV29-1 and TRBJ2-7; D call uncertain. Deletions cut 4 bases from V and 4 bases from J, with 17 bases between. CDR3 length equals 14 residues. Germline-derived CDR1 and CDR2 are SQVTM and ANQGSEA. The CDR3 bases are TGCAGCGTTGTAATAGGACCATACCTTTACGAGCAGTACTTC. It translates to CSVVIGPYLYEQYF.

The J gene is TRBJ2-1, the V gene TRBV4-1; TRBD2 matches 9 bases. The CDR3 covers 16 residues. Germline CDR1 reads MGHRA; CDR2 reads YSYEKL. The V gene end was trimmed by 1 base and the J gene end by 7 bases; junction bases not matched to a gene: 8. This CDR3 is CASSQGRGGAANEQFF. In DNA, the CDR3 is TGCGCCAGCAGCCAAGGTCGCGGGGGGGCCGCAAATGAGCAGTTCTTC.

The rearrangement uses TRBV2 and TRBJ1-5; tentatively, D is TRBD1 (6 bases). CDR1 is SNHLY, CDR2 FYNNEI, per germline. This CDR3 contains 15 residues. Trimming stripped 6 bases from V and 6 bases from J, with 18 bases between. The CDR3 DNA reads TGTGCCAGCAGGGAAAGTGGAGGGGGTCGTCAGCCCCAGCATTTT. Protein: CASRESGGGRQPQHF.

J is TRBJ1-1 and V is TRBV2; D is unresolved. Trimming pared 6 bases from V and 8 bases from J, leaving 13 bases between. This CDR3 has 12 residues. Germline V gene data show CDR1 as SNHLY and CDR2 as FYNNEI. The CDR3 spells CASSFGEAEAFF. The CDR3 nucleotides are TGTGCCAGCAGCTTTGGGGAAGCCGAAGCTTTCTTT.

The CDR3 spells CASSQDRYEQYF. DNA of the CDR3: TGTGCCAGCAGCCAAGATCGGTACGAGCAGTACTTC. This chain uses TRBV14 with TRBJ2-7, with D unclear. The CDR3 has 12 amino acids. Between the trimmed V and J ends, which lost 0 bases and 4 bases, there was a span of 4 bases. Germline V gives CDR1 SGHDN, CDR2 FVKESK.

This chain connects TRBV18 to TRBJ2-2; 7 bases map to TRBD1. V was clipped by 0 bases and J by 5 bases; unmatched bases: 6. Germline V gene sequence: CDR1 KGHSH, CDR2 LQKENI. The CDR3 runs 16 residues. The DNA of the CDR3 is TGTGCCAGCTCACCACCGACAGGGTCGGGGACCGGGGAGCTGTTTTTT. Its translation is CASSPPTGSGTGELFF. The whole variable domain, remainder taken from reference TRBV18 and TRBJ2-2, is NAGVMQNPRHLVRRRGQEARLRCSPMKGHSHVYWYRQLPEEGLKFMVYLQKENIIDESGMPKERFSAEFPKEGPSILRIQQVVRGDSAAYFCASSPPTGSGTGELFFGEGSRLTVL.

The gene calls are TRBV6-1 and TRBJ2-7; 7 bases line up with TRBD1. From germline, CDR1 is MNHNS and CDR2 SASEGT. CDR3 size: 15 residues. V dropped 3 bases and J dropped 3; count of bases not matched to a gene: 8. CDR3 sequence reads: CASSDAGTVIYEQYF. The CDR3, as DNA: TGTGCCAGCAGTGACGCCGGGACAGTGATCTACGAGCAGTACTTC.

V is TRBV5-1 and J is TRBJ2-2, with D possibly matching TRBD1 (5 bases). This CDR3 region has 19 residues. V lost 2 bases and J lost 0, with 20 bases in between. CDR1 and CDR2 (germline): SGHRS, YFSETQ. The CDR3 reads CASSFALITGASNTGELFF. The CDR3, as DNA: TGCGCCAGCAGCTTTGCCCTTATCACAGGAGCCTCGAACACCGGGGAGCTGTTTTTT.

V is TRBV7-2 and J is TRBJ1-5; D is possibly TRBD1 (5 bases). V was cut by 5 bases and J by 10 bases, with 21 bases left in between. The CDR3 covers 15 residues. Germline assignment: CDR1 SGHTA and CDR2 FQGNSA. This CDR3 is CASSAGGQGLNPQHF. The CDR3 coding sequence is TGTGCCAGCAGCGCGGGAGGGCAGGGTCTCAACCCCCAGCATTTT.

The V call is TRBV6-5, the J call TRBJ1-5; D gene uncertain. The length of the CDR3 is 14 residues. Germline CDR1 is MNHEY and CDR2 is SVGAGI. Trimming cost V 5 bases and J 4 bases, with 12 bases left between them. This chain's CDR3 is CASSRGGKNQPQHF. In DNA form, the CDR3 reads TGTGCCAGCAGTCGGGGTGGTAAGAATCAGCCCCAGCATTTT.

CDR3 DNA sequence: TGCGCCAGCAGCCAAGCGCTAGCGGGAGGACTATACAATGAGCAGTTCTTC. Residues: CASSQALAGGLYNEQFF. The chain is built from TRBV4-1 and TRBJ2-1, with 11 bases that match TRBD2. CDR3 size: 17 residues. V shed 1 base, J shed 4 bases, and the junction held 6 bases outside the gene matches. Germline assignment: CDR1 MGHRA and CDR2 YSYEKL.

This chain uses TRBV3-1 (or the pseudogene TRBV3-2) with TRBJ1-5; tentatively, D is TRBD1 (6 bases). V lost 1 base and J 3 bases, leaving 13 bases between the germline ends. The CDR3 extends over 16 amino acids. Per the germline V gene, CDR1 is LGHDT and CDR2 is YNNKEL (reference sequence). CDR3 region: CASSQGGGRHNQPQHF. As DNA, the CDR3 is TGTGCCAGCAGCCAAGGTGGGGGGCGCCACAATCAGCCCCAGCATTTT.

The CDR3 spells CASSLGRPNEQFF. The CDR3 bases are TGCGCCAGCAGCTTGGGAAGGCCCAATGAGCAGTTCTTC. V gene TRBV5-1 combines with J gene TRBJ2-1; D uncertain. This CDR3 has 13 residues. Germline CDR1 and CDR2: SGHRS and YFSETQ. The V end was cut by 0 bases, the J end by 6 bases, with 7 bases between.

The chain carries TRBV28 and TRBJ1-4; D is unclear. From germline, CDR1 is MDHEN and CDR2 SYDVKM. This CDR3 is 12 amino acids long. Trimming took off 6 bases at V and 6 bases at J, with 8 bases between the two ends. The CDR3 DNA sequence: TGTGCCAGCAGGCTTAGGTATGAAAAACTGTTTTTT. Residues: CASRLRYEKLFF.

The chain links TRBV6-6 to TRBJ1-1; possibly TRBD1 for D (5 bases). Germline V gene data show CDR1 as MNHNY and CDR2 as SVGAGI (reference sequence). The V end was cut by 7 bases, the J end by 5 bases, with 20 bases between. The CDR3 has 15 amino acids. Written as DNA, the CDR3 is TGTGCCAGCATGGGGGGTCCCCGACGGGGAACTGAAGCTTTCTTT. This codes for CASMGGPRRGTEAFF.

The chain recombines TRBV7-8 with TRBJ1-4, with D maybe TRBD1 (5 bases). The germline gives CDR1 SGHVS, CDR2 FQNEAQ. Deletions cut 0 bases from V and 4 bases from J, with 9 bases between. The CDR3 loop spans 15 amino acids. CDR3 sequence: CASSLARQYNEKLFF. CDR3 DNA sequence: TGTGCCAGCAGCTTAGCGCGACAGTATAATGAAAAACTGTTTTTT.

This clone was seen once. V usage is TRBV19 and J usage is TRBJ1-5, with a weak D call TRBD1 (5 bases). The CDR3 length is 17 residues. Per the germline V gene, CDR1 is LNHDA and CDR2 is SQIVND (reference sequence). V was pared by 2 bases and J by 2 bases, with 16 bases between. The CDR3 sequence is CASSIRQGSRGNQPQHF. CDR3 nucleotides: TGTGCCAGTAGTATAAGGCAGGGCAGTAGGGGCAATCAGCCCCAGCATTTT.

J is TRBJ1-2 and V is TRBV30; D uncertain. The V and J ends lost 1 base and 4 bases respectively, with 7 bases between them. In germline, CDR1 is GTSNPN, CDR2 SVGIG (reference sequence). This CDR3 comprises 12 residues. The CDR3 loop reads CAWSEAFYGYTF. In DNA form, the CDR3 reads TGTGCCTGGAGTGAGGCCTTCTATGGCTACACCTTC.